This T cell receptor (beta chain) was recovered during a study of blood T cell repertoires in COVID-19. Authors' methods: Amplifying reference gene primers gave estimates of nucleated cell counts. Clones were sequenced by immunoSEQ multiplex PCR, and TCRdb holds only the in-frame ones, with some missing. The V and J calls and clone size were taken over from that table, and D and trimming were inferred from the DNA. The data contain approximately 300,000 clones, roughly 88% of them singletons. Per germline, CDR1 LGHDT and CDR2 YNNKEL (reference sequence). The CDR3 has 16 amino acids. V shed 2 bases, J shed 9 bases, and the junction held 6 bases outside the gene matches.

This clonotype originated in a human donor with COVID-19, enrolled during active disease. The donor label of this sample is uncertain. The chain is built from TRBV3-1 (or the pseudogene TRBV3-2) and TRBJ1-6; the match to TRBD1 covers 11 bases. Sequenced material: peripheral blood. The chain's CDR3 is CASSQLGTGGASPLHF. In DNA form, the CDR3 reads TGTGCCAGCAGCCAACTGGGGACAGGGGGTGCTTCACCCCTCCACTTT.